The 18 T cell receptor beta chains below were found in one sample sequenced in a study of blood T cells in healthy people across ages. Together with a sample-barcoded 5' primer, a J-beta primer mix was included in a second PCR lasting about 6 to 11 cycles. Using its own MiXCR run on the 5' RACE reads, TCRdb lists one record per CDR3 protein. Among about 1.5 million distinct CDR3 sequences listed, 42% were seen once. Sequencing was carried out using blood. The source of these receptors is a woman aged 18-30 years in good health.

This clonotype was detected a few times. The gene calls are TRBV20-1 and TRBJ1-2, with D maybe TRBD1 (5 bases). Trimming took 5 bases from V and 2 from J, leaving 15 bases between them. Germline-derived CDR1 and CDR2 are DFQATT and SNEGSKA (reference sequence). The CDR3 covers 14 residues. For the CDR3, the DNA is TGCAGTGCTCGACTTGAGGGGAAGAACTATGGCTACACCTTC. Amino acid sequence: CSARLEGKNYGYTF.

This clonotype was recorded a few times. The chain couples TRBV24-1 to TRBJ2-1; 9 nucleotides align to TRBD2. Germline trimming cut 5 bases from V and 14 bases from J; bases unmatched to any gene: 9. CDR1 is KGHDR, CDR2 SFDVKD, per germline. The CDR3 is made up of 13 amino acids. In DNA, the CDR3 is TGTGCCACCAGTGCGAGTAGCGGGAGTCTAAAGTTCTTC. Protein product: CATSASSGSLKFF.

The chain links TRBV11-2 to TRBJ2-4; the D is unclear. The CDR3 has 13 residues. Germline V gives CDR1 SGHAT, CDR2 FQNNGV. V gave up 5 bases and J gave up 2 bases, with 7 bases separating them. DNA of the CDR3: TGTGCCAGCAGCCTTCATTCCAAAAACATTCAGTACTTC. Its translation is CASSLHSKNIQYF.

This clonotype occurred a few times. The rearrangement links TRBV12-3 or TRBV12-4 to TRBJ2-7, with TRBD2 matching over 8 bases. The CDR3 consists of 14 residues. V shed 6 bases, J shed 3 bases, and the junction held 7 bases outside the gene matches. CDR3: CASSLRTSGYEQYF. The CDR3 DNA reads as TGTGCCAGCAGCCTCCGAACTAGCGGCTACGAGCAGTACTTC.

This clonotype was counted many times. The chain uses TRBV29-1 and TRBJ2-4, with TRBD2 as a possible D gene (6 bases). Trimming removed 2 bases from V and 13 bases from J, with 18 bases in between. The CDR3 has 13 residues. Per the germline V gene, CDR1 is SQVTM and CDR2 is ANQGSEA. For the CDR3, the DNA is TGCAGCGTTGAATTCGGGAGTAGTTCCGTGCAGTACTTC. Translated, it gives CSVEFGSSSVQYF.

The V call is TRBV7-2, the J call TRBJ2-7; the D is unclear. Germline values: CDR1 SGHTA, CDR2 FQGNSA. V lost 4 bases and J lost 2, with 12 bases in between. The CDR3 totals 14 residues. This CDR3 reads CASSYTVGAYEQYF. The CDR3 DNA follows: TGTGCCAGCAGCTACACCGTAGGTGCCTACGAGCAGTACTTC.

This clonotype was seen a handful of times. The V call is TRBV12-3 or TRBV12-4, the J call TRBJ1-1; no clear D gene. V was pared by 0 bases and J by 0 bases, with 5 bases between. This CDR3 comprises 14 residues. This chain's CDR3 is CASSLARMNTEAFF. In DNA, the CDR3 is TGTGCCAGCAGTTTAGCCCGAATGAACACTGAAGCTTTCTTT.

This clonotype was counted a few times. This chain joins TRBV12-3 or TRBV12-4 and TRBJ2-1, with 7 bases lining up with TRBD1. V gave up 6 bases and J gave up 6 bases; unmatched junction bases: 8. This CDR3 region has 14 residues. The CDR3 DNA follows: TGTGCCAGCAGCTCCCGACAGGGTGTCAATGAGCAGTTCTTC. Encoded protein: CASSSRQGVNEQFF.

This chain joins TRBV29-1 and TRBJ2-7; TRBD2 matches 9 bases. V shed 6 bases, J shed 0 bases, and the junction held 12 bases outside the gene matches. The CDR3 has 16 residues. CDR1 SQVTM and CDR2 ANQGSEA come from the germline V gene. The CDR3 reads CSVKLPLAGSSYEQYF. The CDR3 DNA reads TGCAGCGTCAAGCTCCCCCTAGCGGGATCCTCCTACGAGCAGTACTTC.

The DNA of the CDR3 is TGTGCCAGCAGCTTACCTAACTACAATGAGCAGTTCTTC. Encoded protein: CASSLPNYNEQFF. This sequence joins TRBV7-9 and TRBJ2-1; D gene ambiguous. With 2 bases removed from V and 3 bases from J, the gap between germline ends came to 5 bases. The CDR3 totals 13 residues. The germline V gene has CDR1 SEHNR and CDR2 FQNEAQ (reference sequence).

This chain connects TRBV20-1 to TRBJ2-7, with a weak D call TRBD1 (6 bases). The CDR3 extends over 14 amino acids. Germline CDR1 and CDR2: DFQATT and SNEGSKA (reference sequence). Trimming left V 3 bases short and J 2 bases short, with 14 bases between. DNA of the CDR3: TGCAGTGCTAGGGCAGACAGGAGCGCCTACGAGCAGTACTTC. Its translation: CSARADRSAYEQYF.

This clonotype was counted a single time. The V call is TRBV6-6, the J call TRBJ1-1; 8 bases line up with TRBD1. V trimming: 2 bases; J trimming: 1 base; junction bases outside the gene matches: 6. This CDR3 contains 16 residues. Germline values: CDR1 MNHNY, CDR2 SVGAGI (reference sequence). The CDR3 is CASSYTQGGGNTEAFF. The CDR3 nucleotides are TGTGCCAGCAGTTACACACAGGGGGGTGGGAACACTGAAGCTTTCTTT.

The J gene is TRBJ1-3, the V gene TRBV12-3 or TRBV12-4, with D uncertain. This CDR3 is built from 13 residues. Trimming removed 7 bases at V and 0 bases at J, with 7 bases between. The chain's CDR3 is CASTPDSGNTIYF. CDR3 sequence (DNA): TGTGCCAGCACCCCGGACTCTGGAAACACCATATATTTT.

The chain uses TRBV5-1 and TRBJ2-4, with TRBD2 matching 14 bases. Germline-derived CDR1 and CDR2 are SGHRS and YFSETQ. CDR3 length: 20 amino acids. With V trimmed by 0 bases and J by 0 bases, 8 bases remained unmatched. DNA of the CDR3: TGCGCCAGCAGCTTGGGGACTAGCGGGGGGACCTTCATAGCCAAAAACATTCAGTACTTC. It specifies CASSLGTSGGTFIAKNIQYF.

This clonotype was picked up a small number of times. The V gene is TRBV4-2, the J gene TRBJ1-1; 7 nucleotides align to TRBD1. This CDR3 has 17 amino acids. The V segment lost 0 bases and the J segment 1 base; nucleotides outside the gene matches: 8. Germline V gene lookup returns CDR1 LGHNA and CDR2 YNFKEQ. The CDR3 loop is CASSQDSRGGSNTEAFF. DNA of the CDR3: TGTGCCAGCAGCCAAGATTCCAGGGGGGGTTCGAACACTGAAGCTTTCTTT.

A few counts support this clonotype. The chain couples TRBV6-1 to TRBJ1-5, with D uncertain. V was shortened by 6 bases and J by 3 bases, with 15 bases between the two germline ends. The CDR3 is made up of 15 amino acids. Per germline, CDR1 MNHNS and CDR2 SASEGT. The CDR3 DNA reads as TGTGCCAGCAGGCAGGAGTCGGGCCCCAATCAGCCCCAGCATTTT. Translating gives CASRQESGPNQPQHF.

DNA of the CDR3: TGTGCCAGCAGCCAAGGGCAGGGAGGACGGCAGTACTTC. Protein: CASSQGQGGRQYF. V gene TRBV3-1 combines with J gene TRBJ2-7; D might be TRBD2 (6 bases). The CDR3 contains 13 residues. Per germline, CDR1 LGHDT and CDR2 YNNKEL (reference sequence). Trimming pared 1 base from V and 9 bases from J, leaving 13 bases between.

About this clonotype: A much bigger clone sits one base away, suggesting this may be a read error. The chain recombines TRBV7-2 with TRBJ1-1; 10 bases match TRBD1. The V gene's germline CDR1 is SGHTA and CDR2 FQGNSA. The trim removed 5 bases at V and 3 bases at J, leaving 12 bases unmatched. This CDR3 contains 17 residues. As DNA, the CDR3 is TGTACCAGCAGCCAAAGGGGATGGACAGGGGGTCACACTGAAGCTTTCTTT. As protein: CTSSQRGWTGGHTEAFF. The full variable domain, rest sourced from reference TRBV7-2 and TRBJ1-1, is GAGVSQSPSNKVTEKGKDVELRCDPISGHTALYWYRQSLGQGLEFLIYFQGNSAPDKSGLPSDRFSAERTGGSVSTLTIQRTQQEDSAVYLCTSSQRGWTGGHTEAFFGQGTRLTVV.